The clone carrying this T cell receptor (beta chain) was observed at least ten times. The source of the sample is a study of neurological immune-mediated disorders. The method for making cDNA was 5'RACE, and it used 10-nucleotide random UMIs. TCRdb re-called the 5' RACE reads through MiXCR, storing one row per CDR3 protein. The repertoire holds about 74,000 distinct CDR3 sequences, with 4% to 6% as singletons. CDR1 is ENHRY and CDR2 is SYGVKD in the germline V gene. This CDR3 contains 14 residues. The ends were cut back, 6 bases at V and 4 bases at J, with 15 bases in the middle. The source material was PBMCs. The rearrangement links TRBV10-3 to TRBJ2-5, with a tentative D call TRBD2 (6 bases). The TCR originated in a man aged 18 to 35 with multiple sclerosis. The CDR3 protein is CAIREGSSRETQYF. The CDR3 nucleotides are TGTGCCATCAGGGAGGGGTCCTCCAGAGAGACCCAGTACTTC.